Here is one T cell receptor beta chain with its context. In the authors' workflow: For nucleated cells, counts were estimated from reference gene primer amplification. Generated by immunoSEQ multiplex PCR, the TCRdb table keeps only in-frame clones and is missing some. D and trimming come from the DNA, and the V and J calls and clone size come from that table. Found here are roughly 15,000 clones, approximately 89% of them singletons; the top ten hold just under 9%. This sample stems from a study of blood T cell repertoires in COVID-19. In the study overall: Samples representing acute and convalescent COVID-19 were sourced from the United States, Italy and Spain.

The CDR3 is 16 residues long. V was pared by 1 base and J by 3 bases, with 16 bases between. Germline V CDR1 and CDR2: LGHDT, YNNKEL (reference sequence). The chain has TRBV3-1 (or the pseudogene TRBV3-2) and TRBJ2-7; the D is unclear. This clonotype was obtained from a human donor in a cohort sampled during active COVID-19. The sample was peripheral blood. CDR3 protein: CASSQGVERPGYEQYF. The CDR3 bases are TGTGCCAGCAGCCAAGGAGTCGAAAGGCCAGGCTACGAGCAGTACTTC.